This TCR beta chain was sequenced during a study of memory CD4+ T cells and cytomegalovirus serostatus. Study background: Donors were healthy Belgian adults, several CMV seropositive and 24 seronegative. General study results and limits: Of 150 to 200 reported CMV TCRbeta sequences, about 67 were found in memory CD4+ repertoires.

As to this clone: Its antigen is as yet unknown.

This CDR3 has 15 residues. Authors' processing steps: Out-of-frame sequences were removed, leaving 2,204,828 distinct TCRbeta sequences. Produced via immunoSEQ multiplex PCR; TCRdb's table is partial and in-frame only. V, J and clone size reflect that table, while D and trimming were determined from the DNA. Of about 57,000 clones listed, approximately 80% are singletons. Single viable CD3+CD4+CD8-CD45RO+ cells were sorted as the memory CD4+ T cells. Source material: memory CD4+ T cells from blood. This receptor was obtained from an adult in good health and CMV-seronegative. The gene calls are TRBV1 and TRBJ2-1; the table's TRBD2 call for D was not verified on the DNA. TRBV1 is recorded as a pseudogene. CDR3: CTSSQPAGKSNEQFF. The CDR3, as DNA: TGCACCAGCAGCCAACCCGCCGGGAAAAGCAATGAGCAGTTCTTC.